This TCR beta chain stems from a study of liver allograft versus peripheral blood T cells. Turning to the study itself: Recipients' peripheral blood served as the comparator for T cell receptor repertoires in transplanted livers.

This clonotype is deemed medium-sized (0.01 to 0.1%). Its antigen is not identified. Overall study results and limits: Liver allograft T cell receptor repertoires were reported to differ from peripheral blood repertoires.

TCRdb reanalysed the reads using MiXCR and keeps one entry per CDR3 protein. The repertoire holds about 3,000 distinct CDR3 sequences, with 16% as singletons. This CDR3 spans 14 amino acids. Germline values: CDR1 MNHNS, CDR2 SASEGT. V was shortened by 2 bases and J by 2 bases, with 9 bases between the two germline ends. The receptor was derived from a human patient who had a liver transplant. Among the T cells, some may be from the graft donor. This chain joins TRBV6-1 and TRBJ1-2; D unclear. CDR3 amino acids: CASSEFDGNYGYTF. The CDR3 DNA follows: TGTGCCAGCAGTGAATTCGACGGGAACTATGGCTACACCTTC.